This T cell receptor (beta chain) was recorded in a study of blood T cell repertoires in COVID-19 (dated by TCRdb to 2018 to 2021). Notes on the research overall: Samples covering the acute and convalescent phases of COVID-19 were provided by collaborators in the United States, Italy and Spain. The samples were drawn from two sources: the first 160 participants of the ongoing ImmuneRACE study, and about 1,300 subjects contributed by 6 global collaborators. The sample metadata nearly always contained a de-identified subject ID, COVID-19 status, age in years and sex. Deeply sampled blood TCRbeta repertoires from subjects exposed to, actively infected with, or recovered from COVID-19 were included in the dataset. The repertoires were released in a freely available public database meant as a resource for research on the immune response to SARS-CoV-2. The prospective study material was composed of cDNA or gDNA derived from T cells, B-cell-depleted T cells, or PBMCs. Where HLA class I and class II types were available, the types were taken from metadata supplied by the sample provider, not from assay-based typing. Results the study describes overall, beyond this receptor: The amount of clinical and demographic metadata varied by source and participant and was provided uncurated.

The immunoSEQ Assay, a bias-controlled multiplex PCR, was used to amplify TCRbeta CDR3 regions from genomic DNA. As for how the authors treated the data: The number of nucleated cells in each sample was estimated from the amplification of reference gene primers within the assay. To quantify the absolute abundance of each unique TCRbeta CDR3 rearrangement, sequence reads were collapsed and filtered. For each sample, productive Simpson clonality was calculated as the square root of Simpson's diversity index over productive rearrangements. TCRdb obtained this table from immuneACCESS and retained in-frame rearrangements with V and J assigned. These tables miss some clones; where compared with another copy, unresolved V genes account for less than half of the shortfall, and the remainder is unexplained. V and J calls and clone size are copied from that table; D and trimming were computed from the DNA. This sample has more than 200,000 clones in its table, and over 75% of those were observed once. The ten most abundant clones make up approximately 6.1% of the sample.

Each collaborating institution followed its own protocols to collect whole blood in K2EDTA tubes. Collaborator samples were shipped for TCRbeta analysis as frozen whole blood, isolated PBMCs, or DNA extracted from either sample type. A word on this clone: Its target antigen remains unknown. No base-level quality is on record; no much larger clone is a single base apart.

The CDR3 measures 13 amino acids from cysteine to phenylalanine. The only DNA kept is the CDR3, 39 bases in frame from the first base. V is pared back by 6 bases and J by 5 bases, with 11 bases lying between the germline termini. As encoded in the germline V gene (reference sequence), CDR1 is SEHNR while CDR2 is FQNEAQ. Sequencing used peripheral blood. The chain was built from TRBV7-9 and TRBJ2-1; a weak D assignment points to TRBD2 (6 bases agree). The clonotype comes from a man aged 80 or over with acute or convalescent COVID-19. At the DNA level, the sequence is TGTGCCAGCAGGGGACTTGTCCACAATGAGCAGTTCTTC. This is translated as CASRGLVHNEQFF. Full variable domain (CDR3 extended with the reference TRBV7-9 and TRBJ2-1 proteins): DTGVSQNPRHKITKRGQNVTFRCDPISEHNRLYWYRQTLGQGPEFLTYFQNEAQLEKSRLLSDRFSAERPKGSFSTLEIQRTEQGDSAMYLCASRGLVHNEQFFGPGTRLTVL.